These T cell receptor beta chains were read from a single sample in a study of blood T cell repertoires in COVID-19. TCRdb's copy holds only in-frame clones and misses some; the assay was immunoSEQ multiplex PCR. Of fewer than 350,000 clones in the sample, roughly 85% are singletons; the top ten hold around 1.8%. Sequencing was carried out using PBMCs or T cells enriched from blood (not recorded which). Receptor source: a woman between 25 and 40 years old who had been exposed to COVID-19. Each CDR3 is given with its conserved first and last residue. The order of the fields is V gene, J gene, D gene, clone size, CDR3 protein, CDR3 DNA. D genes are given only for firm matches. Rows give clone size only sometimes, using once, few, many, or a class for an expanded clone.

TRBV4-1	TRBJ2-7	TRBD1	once	CASSHSPGQGGYEQYF	TGCGCCAGCAGCCACTCTCCGGGACAGGGGGGATACGAGCAGTACTTC
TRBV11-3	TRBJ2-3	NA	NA	CASSSSYRGADTQYF	TGTGCCAGCAGCTCCTCGTATCGAGGAGCAGATACGCAGTATTTT
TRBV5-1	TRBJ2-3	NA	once	CASSSLGSAGTDTQYF	TGCGCCAGCAGCTCCCTTGGTAGCGCTGGTACAGATACGCAGTATTTT
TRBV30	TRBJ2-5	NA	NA	CAWSVGGGETQYF	TGTGCCTGGAGTGTTGGAGGTGGGGAGACCCAGTACTTC
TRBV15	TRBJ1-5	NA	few	CATSSNNQPQHF	TGTGCCACCAGCAGTAACAATCAGCCCCAGCATTTT
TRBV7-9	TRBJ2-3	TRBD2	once	CASSPGGLMQYF	TGTGCCAGCAGCCCGGGGGGGCTTATGCAGTATTTT
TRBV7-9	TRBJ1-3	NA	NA	CASSRLDSHSGNTIYF	TGTGCCAGCAGCCGACTAGACAGCCACTCTGGAAACACCATATATTTT
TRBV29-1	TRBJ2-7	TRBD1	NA	CSDCRGPYEQYF	TGCAGCGACTGTAGGGGGCCCTACGAGCAGTACTTC
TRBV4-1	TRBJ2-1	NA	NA	CASSQASGFSNEQFF	TGCGCCAGCAGCCAAGCCAGCGGGTTCTCCAATGAGCAGTTCTTC
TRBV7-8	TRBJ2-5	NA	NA	CASSPGRRETQYF	TGTGCCAGCAGCCCTGGGAGAAGAGAGACCCAGTACTTC
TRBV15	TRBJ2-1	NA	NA	CATSRRGSITYNEQFF	TGTGCCACCAGTCGACGAGGGAGTATAACCTACAATGAGCAGTTCTTC
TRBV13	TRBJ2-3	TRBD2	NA	CASSWGLDPLGTDTQYF	TGTGCCAGCAGCTGGGGACTAGACCCCTTAGGCACAGATACGCAGTATTTT
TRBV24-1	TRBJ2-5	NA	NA	CATSDMNMYQETQYF	TGTGCCACCAGTGATATGAACATGTACCAAGAGACCCAGTACTTC
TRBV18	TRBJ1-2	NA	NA	CASSPEGGGYTF	TGTGCCAGCTCACCTGAAGGGGGTGGCTACACCTTC
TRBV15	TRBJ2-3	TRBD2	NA	CATQPWTSGGTDTQYF	TGTGCCACCCAACCTTGGACTAGCGGTGGGACAGATACGCAGTATTTT
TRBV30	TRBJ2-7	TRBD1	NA	CAWSMGQAPKEQYF	TGTGCCTGGAGTATGGGACAGGCTCCCAAAGAGCAGTACTTC
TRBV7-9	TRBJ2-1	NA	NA	CASSLQGDPYNEQFF	TGTGCCAGCAGCTTACAGGGCGATCCTTACAATGAGCAGTTCTTC
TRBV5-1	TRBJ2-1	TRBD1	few	CASRGDSFTYNEQFF	TGCGCCAGCAGGGGGGACAGTTTTACCTACAATGAGCAGTTCTTC
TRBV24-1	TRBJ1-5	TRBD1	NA	CATSDPGQGQPQHF	TGTGCCACCAGTGACCCGGGACAGGGTCAGCCCCAGCATTTT
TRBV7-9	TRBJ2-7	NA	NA	CASSFAFEQYF	TGTGCCAGCAGCTTCGCGTTCGAGCAGTACTTC
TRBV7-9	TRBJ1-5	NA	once	CASSSTEAGGFSNQPQHF	TGTGCCAGCAGCTCAACAGAGGCGGGGGGTTTTAGCAATCAGCCCCAGCATTTT
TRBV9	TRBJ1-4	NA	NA	CASSPRTGLSLTTTNEKLFF	TGTGCCAGCAGCCCTCGTACAGGGTTATCCCTCACCACAACTAATGAAAAACTGTTTTTT
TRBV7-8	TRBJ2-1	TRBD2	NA	CASSLANWREAQFF	TGTGCCAGCAGCTTAGCGAATTGGCGGGAGGCGCAGTTCTTC
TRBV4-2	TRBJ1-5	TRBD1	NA	CASSPGQGDQPQHF	TGTGCCAGCAGCCCAGGACAGGGAGATCAGCCCCAGCATTTT
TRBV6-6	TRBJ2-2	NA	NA	CASSLLGMGQGNTGELFF	TGTGCCAGCAGTCTTTTGGGCATGGGGCAGGGGAACACCGGGGAGCTGTTTTTT
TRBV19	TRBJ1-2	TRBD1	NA	CASSIMGQGNGYTF	TGTGCCAGTAGTATAATGGGACAGGGAAATGGCTACACCTTC
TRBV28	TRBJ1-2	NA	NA	CASSLGGSGYTF	TGTGCCAGCAGTTTAGGAGGGTCCGGCTACACCTTC
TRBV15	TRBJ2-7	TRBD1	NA	CATSRAERQGVNEQYF	TGTGCCACCAGCAGAGCCGAAAGACAGGGAGTGAACGAGCAGTACTTC
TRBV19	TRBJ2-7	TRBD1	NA	CASSIGTGIGYEQYF	TGTGCCAGTAGTATTGGGACAGGTATTGGTTACGAGCAGTACTTC